This paragraph covers one TCR beta chain sequence. Its specificity is unknown. Trimming took 0 bases from V and 3 from J, leaving 11 bases between them. Germline V gene sequence: CDR1 LNHNV, CDR2 YYDKDF (reference sequence). The CDR3 has 16 amino acids. The data were obtained in a study of identical twins. Study-wide findings and caveats: Invariant populations such as MAIT and iNKT cells could partly muddle zero-insertion analyses. Less excess twin sharing appeared in beta out-of-frame sequences. Beta clonotypes that were abundant in cord blood contained fewer insertions, a pattern absent from memory repertoires.

One entry per CDR3 protein, called by TCRdb with MiXCR from the 5' RACE reads. The sample records more than 200,000 distinct CDR3 sequences, about an eighth being singletons. Sequenced sample: memory (CD45RO+) T cells sorted from blood. The chain joins TRBV15 to TRBJ1-4; TRBD1 is a possible D gene (5 bases). The clonotype comes from a young woman in good health. CDR3 loop: CATSRDLGQSNEKLFF. CDR3 in DNA: TGTGCCACCAGCAGAGATCTGGGGCAGTCTAATGAAAAACTGTTTTTT.